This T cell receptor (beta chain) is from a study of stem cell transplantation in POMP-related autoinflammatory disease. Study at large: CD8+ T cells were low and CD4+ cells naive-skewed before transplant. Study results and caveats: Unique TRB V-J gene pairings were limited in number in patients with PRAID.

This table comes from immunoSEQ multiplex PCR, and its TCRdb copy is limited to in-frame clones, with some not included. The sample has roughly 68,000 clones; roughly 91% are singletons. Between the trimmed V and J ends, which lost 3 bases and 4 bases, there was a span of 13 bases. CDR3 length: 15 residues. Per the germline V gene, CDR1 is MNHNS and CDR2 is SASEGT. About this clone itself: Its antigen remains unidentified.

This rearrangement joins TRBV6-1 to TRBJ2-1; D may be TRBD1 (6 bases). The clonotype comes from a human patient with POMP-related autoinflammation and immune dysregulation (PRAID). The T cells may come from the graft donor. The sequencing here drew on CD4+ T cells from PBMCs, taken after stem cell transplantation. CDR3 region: CASSDWGRGYNEQFF. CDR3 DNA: TGTGCCAGCAGTGATTGGGGGCGCGGGTACAATGAGCAGTTCTTC.